The 21 T cell receptor beta chains below come from one sample, sequenced in a study of vaccination and CD4 T cells after COVID-19. Treatment denoted: approximately 9-day PBMC culture with coronavirus spike peptide pools or control peptides (ViraFEST assay). Their antigen targets remain unknown. With the Oncomine TCR Beta short-read assay, DNA from cultured CD4+ T cells was sequenced. A single record per CDR3 protein comes from TCRdb applying MiXCR to the PCR reads. The data contain 13,000 to 15,000 distinct CDR3 sequences, just under 35% of them singletons. The sample was cultured CD4+ T cells from blood. The source of these receptors is a human donor with COVID-19.

This chain links TRBV19 with TRBJ1-4; TRBD1 aligns across 8 bases. The CDR3 spans 14 residues. V lost 2 bases, J lost 6 bases, and 2 bases stayed unmatched. Germline CDR1 and CDR2: LNHDA and SQIVND (reference sequence). The CDR3 here is CASSIPGGYEKLFF. Here the CDR3 DNA reads TGTGCCAGTAGTATACCAGGGGGCTATGAAAAACTGTTTTTT.

This clonotype was recorded a few times. The chain joins TRBV12-3 or TRBV12-4 to TRBJ2-2, with TRBD1 matching 10 bases. Losses at the gene ends were 6 bases for V and 6 bases for J; bases not matched to a gene: 4. CDR3 size: 14 residues. CDR3 region: CASSSDRGSGELFF. In DNA form, the CDR3 reads TGTGCCAGCAGCTCGGACAGGGGGTCCGGGGAGCTGTTTTTT.

The rearrangement uses TRBV6-4 and TRBJ2-3; TRBD2 is a possible D gene (7 bases). Trimming took off 2 bases at V and 6 bases at J, with 21 bases between the two ends. In germline, CDR1 is MRHNA, CDR2 SNTAGT. The CDR3 consists of 17 residues. The CDR3 DNA sequence: TGTGCCAGCAGTGACCCTAAGGGGGGGGGGCGTTGGGATACGCAGTATTTT. Its translation is CASSDPKGGGRWDTQYF.

This clonotype was picked up a small number of times. This chain connects TRBV6-5 to TRBJ2-3; D assignment may be TRBD1 or TRBD2 (5 bases each). Germline V lookup: CDR1 MNHEY, CDR2 SVGAGI. V lost 1 base and J lost 2, with 22 bases in between. The CDR3 covers 19 residues. Here the CDR3 reads CASSYYAPRGIGNTDTQYF. CDR3 nucleotide sequence: TGTGCCAGCAGTTACTATGCACCCCGGGGCATAGGAAACACAGATACGCAGTATTTT.

The rearrangement links TRBV14 to TRBJ1-4; D remains ambiguous. V was shortened by 0 bases and J by 9 bases, with 8 bases between the two germline ends. The CDR3 has 13 amino acids. The germline V gene has CDR1 SGHDN and CDR2 FVKESK. The CDR3 here is CASSQDWGQKLFF. CDR3 bases: TGTGCCAGCAGCCAAGATTGGGGTCAAAAACTGTTTTTT.

This clonotype was counted a few times. The chain links TRBV7-2 to TRBJ1-3; weak D call: TRBD1 (6 bases). The germline gives CDR1 SGHTA, CDR2 FQGNSA. This CDR3 is built from 14 residues. Trimming shortened V by 5 bases and J by 2 bases, and 10 bases separated the two germline ends. Here the CDR3 DNA reads TGTGCCAGCAGCCCAACAGGGCCTGGAAACACCATATATTTT. It encodes CASSPTGPGNTIYF.

The chain carries TRBV4-3 and TRBJ2-3, with D possibly matching TRBD1 (6 bases). CDR1 is LGHNA, CDR2 YSLEER, per germline. The CDR3 extends over 13 amino acids. V lost 3 bases to trimming and J lost 4 bases, with 8 bases between them. CDR3 protein: CASSQAGADTQYF. The CDR3 DNA reads as TGCGCCAGCAGCCAGGCAGGGGCAGATACGCAGTATTTT.

The chain uses TRBV24-1 and TRBJ1-1; D is uncertain. The CDR3 loop spans 12 amino acids. Germline V gene data show CDR1 as KGHDR and CDR2 as SFDVKD. V dropped 4 bases and J dropped 10 bases, with 12 bases sitting between them. The CDR3 nucleotides read TGTGCCACCAGTGACGCCGGAGGGAGAGCTTTCTTT. The encoded protein is CATSDAGGRAFF.

The chain combines TRBV5-1 with TRBJ1-1; possible D gene TRBD1, 5 bases. Germline CDR1 SGHRS, CDR2 YFSETQ. The CDR3 has 14 residues. With 0 bases removed from V and 11 bases from J, the gap between germline ends came to 17 bases. CDR3: CASSLGGSSGFAFF. The CDR3 DNA is TGCGCCAGCAGCTTGGGGGGGTCAAGTGGGTTTGCTTTCTTT. Full variable domain (outside the CDR3, taken from reference TRBV5-1 and TRBJ1-1): KAGVTQTPRYLIKTRGQQVTLSCSPISGHRSVSWYQQTPGQGLQFLFEYFSETQRNKGNFPGRFSGRQFSNSRSEMNVSTLELGDSALYLCASSLGGSSGFAFFGQGTRLTVV.

This clonotype has just a few counts. The rearrangement joins TRBV6-1 to TRBJ1-5, with 7 bases aligning to TRBD1. J was trimmed by 5 bases and V by 5 bases; bases with no gene match: 12. Per the germline V gene, CDR1 is MNHNS and CDR2 is SASEGT. This CDR3 has 16 residues. The CDR3 nucleotides are TGTGCCAGCAGTCCCCCTACGCAGGGGGTAGATCAGCCCCAGCATTTT. The encoded protein is CASSPPTQGVDQPQHF.

The gene calls are TRBV19 and TRBJ1-6; 10 nucleotides line up with TRBD1. The CDR3 length is 15 residues. Germline CDR1 and CDR2: LNHDA and SQIVND (reference sequence). Trimming at V came to 4 bases and at J to 7 bases, leaving 4 bases not matched to a gene. The CDR3 sequence: CASSRRTGGNSPLHF. CDR3 sequence (DNA): TGTGCCAGTAGTAGACGGACAGGGGGAAATTCACCCCTCCACTTT.

This sequence joins TRBV12-3 or TRBV12-4 and TRBJ2-4, with 9 bases fitting TRBD2. J was trimmed by 3 bases and V by 5 bases; bases with no gene match: 5. CDR3 length equals 15 residues. The CDR3 region is CASSPSGVGKNIQYF. For the CDR3, the DNA is TGTGCCAGCAGTCCTAGCGGGGTTGGCAAAAACATTCAGTACTTC.

This chain joins TRBV6-4 and TRBJ2-6, with D possibly matching TRBD1 (5 bases). CDR3 size: 14 residues. Germline values: CDR1 MRHNA, CDR2 SNTAGT. The V gene lost 7 bases and the J gene lost 2 bases, with 9 bases spanning the gap. CDR3 coding DNA: TGTGCCAGCAAGTCAGGGCCTGGGGCCAACGTCCTGACTTTC. It encodes CASKSGPGANVLTF.

The V call is TRBV5-4, the J call TRBJ2-5; D possibly corresponds to TRBD1 (7 bases). Trimming stripped 5 bases from V and 4 bases from J, with 15 bases between. Germline V gives CDR1 SGHNT, CDR2 YYREEE (reference sequence). CDR3 length equals 14 residues. The CDR3 DNA sequence: TGTGCCAGCAGTTACCGACAGGGAGGAGAGACCCAGTACTTC. Residues: CASSYRQGGETQYF.

The chain joins TRBV2 to TRBJ2-7, with D unclear. In germline, CDR1 is SNHLY, CDR2 FYNNEI. CDR3 size: 13 residues. Between the trimmed V and J ends, which lost 3 bases and 4 bases, there was a span of 10 bases. CDR3 DNA sequence: TGTGCCAGCAGTGATTACCGGATTTACGAGCAGTACTTC. It yields the protein CASSDYRIYEQYF.

The V and J genes are TRBV6-1 and TRBJ2-7; no reliable D call. CDR1 and CDR2 from the germline V gene are MNHNS and SASEGT. The CDR3 runs 13 residues. V lost 6 bases to trimming and J lost 1 base, with 10 bases between them. The CDR3 DNA is TGTGCCAGCAGAGAGACGGCTTCCTACGAGCAGTACTTC. As protein: CASRETASYEQYF.

The CDR3 sequence is CASSPLKLHRGETQYF. CDR3 DNA sequence: TGTGCCAGCTCACCACTAAAACTACACAGAGGGGAGACCCAGTACTTC. This chain links TRBV18 with TRBJ2-5; possible D gene TRBD2, 5 bases. The CDR3 is 16 amino acids. Trimming left V 1 base short and J 5 bases short, with 17 bases between. CDR1 and CDR2 (germline): KGHSH, LQKENI.

This clonotype was picked up a small number of times. V and J are TRBV20-1 and TRBJ2-3; TRBD2 agrees at 8 bases. After removal of 6 bases from V and 7 bases from J, the junction contained 12 bases not matched to a gene. CDR1 DFQATT and CDR2 SNEGSKA come from the germline V gene (reference sequence). The CDR3 extends over 14 amino acids. CDR3 loop: CSAPGGVMRNTQYF. The CDR3 DNA reads as TGCAGTGCGCCGGGGGGGGTCATGAGAAATACGCAGTATTTT.

This clonotype has only a few counts. V usage is TRBV4-1 and J usage is TRBJ1-1; D is undetermined. The CDR3 is made up of 19 amino acids. V shed 1 base and J shed 0 bases, with 21 bases lying between them. Germline V gives CDR1 MGHRA, CDR2 YSYEKL. CDR3 coding DNA: TGCGCCAGCAGCCAAGGGCCCGCGGGTGGAGGCCGCTTGAACACTGAAGCTTTCTTT. Translation gives CASSQGPAGGGRLNTEAFF.

The chain recombines TRBV5-1 with TRBJ2-3; D is unresolved. The CDR3 consists of 19 residues. CDR1 is SGHRS and CDR2 is YFSETQ in the germline V gene. V shed 3 bases and J shed 0 bases, with 23 bases lying between them. The CDR3 DNA reads as TGCGCCAGCAGCTCAAAACCCGGACCCGCCCCCTCTAGCACAGATACGCAGTATTTT. It specifies CASSSKPGPAPSSTDTQYF.

In DNA, the CDR3 is TGTGCCAGCAGCTTATGGGGCGCTAACACCGGGGAGCTGTTTTTT. It yields the protein CASSLWGANTGELFF. This chain connects TRBV7-6 to TRBJ2-2; D is perhaps TRBD1 (5 bases). The CDR3 sequence is 15 residues long. Trimming stripped 2 bases from V and 2 bases from J, with 9 bases between. Germline-derived CDR1 and CDR2 are SGHVS and FNYEAQ.